A single sample gave rise to the 7 T cell receptor beta chains below, sequenced in a study of blood T cells in healthy people across ages. Sample-barcoded 5' priming and a J-beta primer mix drove a second PCR of roughly 6 to 12 cycles. TCRdb reprocessed the 5' RACE reads with MiXCR, giving one entry per CDR3 protein. The table shows about 1.4 million distinct CDR3 sequences, with 55% to 75% occurring only once. What was sequenced was blood. The source is a man aged 18 to 29 in good health.

This clonotype was seen only a few times. The rearrangement uses TRBV6-1 and TRBJ2-1; 10 nucleotides match TRBD2. Germline loops: CDR1 MNHNS, CDR2 SASEGT. The V gene end was trimmed by 6 bases and the J gene end by 6 bases; junction bases not matched to a gene: 8. CDR3 length: 15 residues. The CDR3 DNA sequence: TGTGCCAGCAGGCTAGCGGGAGTTTGGGGCAATGAGCAGTTCTTC. It translates to CASRLAGVWGNEQFF.

For this clonotype: A read error may account for a junction end that differs from germline. This sequence joins TRBV4-1 and TRBJ2-7, with 11 positions matching TRBD2. Per the germline V gene, CDR1 is MGHRA and CDR2 is YSYEKL. CDR3 length: 15 residues. The CDR3 DNA reads as TGTGCCAGCAGCCCAAGACTAGCGGGGAGTTACGAGCAGTACTTC. Encoded protein: CASSPRLAGSYEQYF.

For this clonotype: One end of the junction fails to match germline, which may point to a read error. The V call is TRBV27, the J call TRBJ2-1; D might be TRBD1 (6 bases). The germline V gene has CDR1 MNHEY and CDR2 SMNVEV (reference sequence). This CDR3 is built from 15 residues. As DNA, the CDR3 is TGTGCTAGCAGTCCCCGAGCAGGGGTGGTTGATGAGCAGTTCTTC. This sequence encodes CASSPRAGVVDEQFF.

The chain joins TRBV14 to TRBJ2-4; 9 bases are a match to TRBD2. The J call could be wrong; TRBJ2-7 is a better fit for the DNA end. This CDR3 comprises 17 residues. CDR1 SGHDN and CDR2 FVKESK come from the germline V gene. The CDR3 spells CASSPLGVSGSSYEQYF. CDR3 coding DNA: TGTGCCAGCAGCCCCCTCGGGGTTAGCGGGAGTTCCTACGAGCAGTACTTC.

J is TRBJ2-7 and V is TRBV2, with a tentative D call TRBD2 (6 bases). V lost 10 bases, J lost 3 bases, and 16 bases lay in between. Germline values: CDR1 SNHLY, CDR2 FYNNEI. The CDR3 runs to 13 residues. In DNA, the CDR3 is TGTGCCATCCCCTGGGGGGAGCGCTACGAGCAGTACTTC. Translation: CAIPWGERYEQYF. Based on the CDR3 plus reference TRBV2 and TRBJ2-7, the full variable domain is EPEVTQTPSHQVTQMGQEVILRCVPISNHLYFYWYRQILGQKVEFLVSFYNNEISEKSEIFDDQFSVERPDGSNFTLKIRSTKLEDSAMYFCAIPWGERYEQYFGPGTRLTVT.

The gene calls are TRBV20-1 and TRBJ2-7, with 8 bases fitting TRBD1. Trimming at V came to 4 bases and at J to 4 bases, leaving 6 bases not matched to a gene. Germline-derived CDR1 and CDR2 are DFQATT and SNEGSKA (reference sequence). The CDR3 is 13 residues long. The CDR3 DNA follows: TGCAGTGCTACCGGGACAGGCTTTTACGAGCAGTACTTC. It encodes CSATGTGFYEQYF.

A few counts support this clonotype. V gene TRBV4-1 combines with J gene TRBJ1-1; D is uncertain. Deletions cut 6 bases from V and 1 base from J, with 15 bases between. Germline CDR1 and CDR2: MGHRA and YSYEKL. The CDR3 consists of 15 residues. Here the CDR3 reads CASSDLGRWNTEAFF. CDR3 nucleotide sequence: TGCGCCAGCAGTGACCTAGGGAGGTGGAACACTGAAGCTTTCTTT.